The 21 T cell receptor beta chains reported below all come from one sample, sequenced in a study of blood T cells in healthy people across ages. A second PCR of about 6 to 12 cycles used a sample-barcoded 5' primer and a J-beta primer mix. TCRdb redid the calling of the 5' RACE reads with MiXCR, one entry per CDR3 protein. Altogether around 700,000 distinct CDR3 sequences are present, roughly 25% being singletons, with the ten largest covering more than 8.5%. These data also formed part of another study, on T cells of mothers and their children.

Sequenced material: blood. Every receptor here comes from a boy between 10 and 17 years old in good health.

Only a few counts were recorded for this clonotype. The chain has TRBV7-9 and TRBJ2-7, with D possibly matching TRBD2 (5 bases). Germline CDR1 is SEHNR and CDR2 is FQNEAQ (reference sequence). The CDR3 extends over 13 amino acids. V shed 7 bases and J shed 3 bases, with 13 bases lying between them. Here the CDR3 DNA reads TGTGCCAGCACCGCTGAGGGCCACTACGAGCAGTACTTC. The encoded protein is CASTAEGHYEQYF.

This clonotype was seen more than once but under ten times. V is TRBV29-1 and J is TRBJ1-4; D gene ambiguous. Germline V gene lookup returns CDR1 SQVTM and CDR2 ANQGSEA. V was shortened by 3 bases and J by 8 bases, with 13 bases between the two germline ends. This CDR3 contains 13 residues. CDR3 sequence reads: CSVEENWTEKLFF. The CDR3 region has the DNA TGCAGCGTTGAGGAGAATTGGACGGAAAAACTGTTTTTT. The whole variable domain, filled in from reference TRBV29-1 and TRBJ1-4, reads SAVISQKPSRDICQRGTSLTIQCQVDSQVTMMFWYRQQPGQSLTLIATANQGSEATYESGFVIDKFPISRPNLTFSTLTVSNMSPEDSSIYLCSVEENWTEKLFFGSGTQLSVL.

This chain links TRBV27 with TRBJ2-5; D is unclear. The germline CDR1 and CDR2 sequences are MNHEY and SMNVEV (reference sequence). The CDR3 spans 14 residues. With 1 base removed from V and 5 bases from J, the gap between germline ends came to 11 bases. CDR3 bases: TGTGCCAGCAGTTTATTACGTGCGCGGGAGACCCAGTACTTC. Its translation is CASSLLRARETQYF.

CDR3 amino acids: CASSHGTGALYIQYF. The CDR3 DNA sequence: TGCGCCAGCAGCCACGGGACAGGGGCCCTGTACATTCAGTACTTC. The chain employs TRBV4-1 and TRBJ2-4, with 10 nucleotides matching TRBD1. The CDR3 contains 15 residues. V lost 3 bases, J lost 8 bases, and 7 bases stayed unmatched. Germline-derived CDR1 and CDR2 are MGHRA and YSYEKL.

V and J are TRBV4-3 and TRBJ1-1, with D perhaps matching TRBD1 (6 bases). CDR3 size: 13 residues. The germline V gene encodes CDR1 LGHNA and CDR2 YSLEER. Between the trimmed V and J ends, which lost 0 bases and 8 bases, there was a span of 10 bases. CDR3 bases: TGCGCCAGCAGCCAAGATGGGGGGCTGGAAGCTTTCTTT. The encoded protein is CASSQDGGLEAFF.

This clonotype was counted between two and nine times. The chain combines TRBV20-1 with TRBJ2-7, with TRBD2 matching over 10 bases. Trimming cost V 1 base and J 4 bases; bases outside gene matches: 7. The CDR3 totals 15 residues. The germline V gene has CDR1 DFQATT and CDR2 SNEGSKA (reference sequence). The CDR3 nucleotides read TGCAGTGCTAGAGGCCGTCGGACTAGCGGATACGAGCAGTACTTC. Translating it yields CSARGRRTSGYEQYF.

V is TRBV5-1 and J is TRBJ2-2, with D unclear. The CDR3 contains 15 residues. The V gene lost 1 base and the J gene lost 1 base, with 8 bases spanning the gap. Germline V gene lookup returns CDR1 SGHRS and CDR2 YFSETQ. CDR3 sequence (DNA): TGCGCCAGCAGCTTGAGTTCGAGGAACACCGGGGAGCTGTTTTTT. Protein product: CASSLSSRNTGELFF.

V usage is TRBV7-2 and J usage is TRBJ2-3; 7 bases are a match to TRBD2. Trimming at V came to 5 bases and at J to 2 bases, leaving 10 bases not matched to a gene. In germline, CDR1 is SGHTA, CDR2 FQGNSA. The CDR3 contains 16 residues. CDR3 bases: TGTGCCAGCAGCCGTACGTCCGGGACTATCACAGATACGCAGTATTTT. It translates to CASSRTSGTITDTQYF.

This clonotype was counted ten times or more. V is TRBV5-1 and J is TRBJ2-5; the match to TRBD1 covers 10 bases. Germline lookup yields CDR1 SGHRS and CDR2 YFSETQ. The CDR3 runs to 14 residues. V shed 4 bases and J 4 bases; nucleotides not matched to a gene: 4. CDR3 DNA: TGCGCCAGCAGCCAGGGACAGGGGAGAGAGACCCAGTACTTC. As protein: CASSQGQGRETQYF.

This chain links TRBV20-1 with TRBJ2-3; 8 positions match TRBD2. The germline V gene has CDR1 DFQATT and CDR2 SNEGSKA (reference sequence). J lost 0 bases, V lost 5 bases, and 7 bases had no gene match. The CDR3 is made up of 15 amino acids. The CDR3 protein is CSAFQAGESTDTQYF. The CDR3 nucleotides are TGCAGTGCTTTCCAAGCGGGAGAGAGCACAGATACGCAGTATTTT.

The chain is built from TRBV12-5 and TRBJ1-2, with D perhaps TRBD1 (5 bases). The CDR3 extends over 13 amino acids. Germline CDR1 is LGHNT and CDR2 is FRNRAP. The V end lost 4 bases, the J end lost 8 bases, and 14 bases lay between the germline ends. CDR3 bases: TGTGCTAGTGGTTGGGGCGGGGCAGTCGGCTACACCTTC. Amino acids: CASGWGGAVGYTF.

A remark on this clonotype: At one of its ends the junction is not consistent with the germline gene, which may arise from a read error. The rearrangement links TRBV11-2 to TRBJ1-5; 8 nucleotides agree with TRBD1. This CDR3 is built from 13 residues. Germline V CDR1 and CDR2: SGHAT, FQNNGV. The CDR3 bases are TGTGCCAGCAGCTTCGGACAGGGACAGCCCCGGCATTTT. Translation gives CASSFGQGQPRHF.

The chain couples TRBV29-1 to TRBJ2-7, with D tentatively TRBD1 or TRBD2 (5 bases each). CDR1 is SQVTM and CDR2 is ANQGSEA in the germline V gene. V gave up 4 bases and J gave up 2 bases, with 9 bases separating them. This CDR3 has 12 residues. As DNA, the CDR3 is TGCAGCGTTGTTGGGACCACCTACGAGCAGTACTTC. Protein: CSVVGTTYEQYF.

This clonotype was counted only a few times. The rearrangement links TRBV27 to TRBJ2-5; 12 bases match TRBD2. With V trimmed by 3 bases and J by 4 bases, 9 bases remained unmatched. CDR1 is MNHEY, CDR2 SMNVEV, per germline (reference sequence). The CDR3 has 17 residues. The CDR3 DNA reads TGTGCCAGCAGTTTTGGGGCTAGCGGGGGGGGCGGAGAGACCCAGTACTTC. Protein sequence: CASSFGASGGGGETQYF.

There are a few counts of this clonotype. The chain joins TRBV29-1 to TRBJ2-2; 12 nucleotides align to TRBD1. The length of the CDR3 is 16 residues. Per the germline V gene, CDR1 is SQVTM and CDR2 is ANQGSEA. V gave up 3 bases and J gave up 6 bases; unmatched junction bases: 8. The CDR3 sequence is CSVDFPGQGASGELFF. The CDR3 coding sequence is TGCAGCGTTGACTTTCCGGGACAGGGGGCGTCCGGGGAGCTGTTTTTT.

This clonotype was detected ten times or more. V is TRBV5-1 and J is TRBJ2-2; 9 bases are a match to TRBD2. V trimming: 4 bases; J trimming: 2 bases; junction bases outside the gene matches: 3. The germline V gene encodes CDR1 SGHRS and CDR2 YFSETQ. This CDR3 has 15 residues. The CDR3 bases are TGCGCCAGCAGCCTAGCGGGAAGAAACACCGGGGAGCTGTTTTTT. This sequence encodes CASSLAGRNTGELFF.

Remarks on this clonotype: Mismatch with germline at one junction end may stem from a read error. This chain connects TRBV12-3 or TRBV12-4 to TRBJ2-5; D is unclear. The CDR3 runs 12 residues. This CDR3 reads CASSSEARLSVF. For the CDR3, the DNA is TGTGCCAGCAGTTCAGAAGCACGGCTATCGGTCTTC.

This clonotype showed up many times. The CDR3 DNA follows: TGTGCCAGCAGTTTAGGGGGGGATACAGATACGCAGTATTTT. Protein sequence: CASSLGGDTDTQYF. The chain couples TRBV28 to TRBJ2-3, with 7 positions matching TRBD2. V dropped 2 bases and J dropped 3; count of bases not matched to a gene: 2. CDR3 length equals 14 residues. Germline V lookup: CDR1 MDHEN, CDR2 SYDVKM.

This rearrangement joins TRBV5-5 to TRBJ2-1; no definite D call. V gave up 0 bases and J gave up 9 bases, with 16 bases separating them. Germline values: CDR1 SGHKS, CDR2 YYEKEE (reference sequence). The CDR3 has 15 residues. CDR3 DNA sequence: TGTGCCAGCAGCTTGGCCTGGGCTTATTTGGGTGAGCAGTTCTTC. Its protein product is CASSLAWAYLGEQFF.

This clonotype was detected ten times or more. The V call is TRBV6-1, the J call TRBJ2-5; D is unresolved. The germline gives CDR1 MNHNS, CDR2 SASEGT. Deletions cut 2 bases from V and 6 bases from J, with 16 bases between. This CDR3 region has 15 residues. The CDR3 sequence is CASSERWTEEKTQYF. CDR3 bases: TGTGCCAGCAGTGAACGTTGGACGGAAGAAAAGACCCAGTACTTC.

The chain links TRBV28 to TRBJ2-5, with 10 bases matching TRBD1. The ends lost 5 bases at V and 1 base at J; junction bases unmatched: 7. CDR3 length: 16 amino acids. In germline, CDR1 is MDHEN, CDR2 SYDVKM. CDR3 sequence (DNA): TGTGCCAGCAGTCCATCGGGACAGGGGACCCAAGAGACCCAGTACTTC. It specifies CASSPSGQGTQETQYF.